The 3 T cell receptor beta chains reported below all come from one sample, sequenced in a study of early T cells in non-severe SARS-CoV-2 infection. MiXCR was run by TCRdb on the 5' RACE reads, yielding one entry per CDR3 protein. The sample includes some 57,000 distinct CDR3 sequences, roughly 5.3% of them seen just once. Sequencing was done on a sample of whole blood. The receptors were sampled from an adult who was a healthcare worker with PCR-confirmed SARS-CoV-2 infection or an uninfected control (not recorded which).

This clonotype was seen many times. The chain combines TRBV3-1 with TRBJ2-1, with 7 bases fitting TRBD1. The J segment lost 6 bases and the V segment lost 3 bases, leaving 8 bases of the junction unmatched. The germline CDR1 and CDR2 sequences are LGHDT and YNNKEL (reference sequence). This CDR3 has 15 amino acids. The CDR3 region is CASSHHSGQSNEQFF. In nucleotides, the CDR3 is TGTGCCAGCAGCCACCACTCGGGACAGTCCAATGAGCAGTTCTTC.

This clonotype appeared a single time. The V and J genes are TRBV7-8 and TRBJ1-5; no clear D gene. CDR1 and CDR2 from the germline V gene are SGHVS and FQNEAQ. There are 16 residues in the CDR3. Trimming shortened V by 5 bases and J by 0 bases, and 14 bases separated the two germline ends. The chain's CDR3 is CASSPSGSYSNQPQHF. The DNA of the CDR3 is TGTGCCAGCAGCCCATCCGGGTCCTATAGCAATCAGCCCCAGCATTTT.

This clonotype was counted ten times or more. The rearrangement joins TRBV6-4 to TRBJ2-1, with D possibly TRBD2 on 5 matching bases. The V and J ends lost 0 bases and 7 bases respectively, with 16 bases between them. CDR1 MRHNA and CDR2 SNTAGT come from the germline V gene. This CDR3 region has 16 residues. Here the CDR3 reads CASSDSFTGIPNEQFF. The CDR3 bases are TGTGCCAGCAGTGACTCTTTCACCGGGATCCCAAATGAGCAGTTCTTC.